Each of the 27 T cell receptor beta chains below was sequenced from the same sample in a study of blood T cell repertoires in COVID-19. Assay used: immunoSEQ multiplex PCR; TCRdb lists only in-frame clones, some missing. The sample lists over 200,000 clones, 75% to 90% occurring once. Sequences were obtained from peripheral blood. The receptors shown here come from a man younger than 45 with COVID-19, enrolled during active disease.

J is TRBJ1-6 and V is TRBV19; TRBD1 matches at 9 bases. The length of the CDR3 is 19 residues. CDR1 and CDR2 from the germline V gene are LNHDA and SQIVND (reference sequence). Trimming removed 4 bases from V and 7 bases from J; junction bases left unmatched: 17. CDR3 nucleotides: TGTGCCAGTAGTACCCGGACAGGGGTAAACCCTAGTGGGAATTCACCCCTCCACTTT. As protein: CASSTRTGVNPSGNSPLHF. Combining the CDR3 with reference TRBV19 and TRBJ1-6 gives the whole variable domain DGGITQSPKYLFRKEGQNVTLSCEQNLNHDAMYWYRQDPGQGLRLIYYSQIVNDFQKGDIAEGYSVSREKKESFPLTVTSAQKNPTAFYLCASSTRTGVNPSGNSPLHFGNGTRLTVT.

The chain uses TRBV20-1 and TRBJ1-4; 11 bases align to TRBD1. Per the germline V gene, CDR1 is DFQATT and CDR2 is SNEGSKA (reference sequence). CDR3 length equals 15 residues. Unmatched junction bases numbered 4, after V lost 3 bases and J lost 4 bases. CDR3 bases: TGCAGTGCTAGTCAAGGGACAGGGGGTAATGAAAAACTGTTTTTT. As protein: CSASQGTGGNEKLFF.

CDR3 bases: TGTGCCAGCAGCCAAGACACCAATCAGCCCCAGCATTTT. Protein sequence: CASSQDTNQPQHF. V is TRBV5-4 and J is TRBJ1-5; no firm D call. Germline CDR1 and CDR2: SGHNT and YYREEE (reference sequence). The CDR3 totals 13 residues. V gave up 4 bases and J gave up 3 bases, with 8 bases separating them.

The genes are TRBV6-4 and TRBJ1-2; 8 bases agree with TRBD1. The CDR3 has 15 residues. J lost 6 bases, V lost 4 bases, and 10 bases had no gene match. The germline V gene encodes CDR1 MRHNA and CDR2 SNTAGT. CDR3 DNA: TGTGCCAGCAGTGCAGAGAGGACAGGGCATGATGGCTACACCTTC. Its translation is CASSAERTGHDGYTF.

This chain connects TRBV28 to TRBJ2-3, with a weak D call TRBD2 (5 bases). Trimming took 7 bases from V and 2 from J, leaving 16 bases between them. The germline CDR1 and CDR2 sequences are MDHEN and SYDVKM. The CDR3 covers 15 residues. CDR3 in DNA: TGTGCCAGCAACGTTGGAGGATCCCTCACAGATACGCAGTATTTT. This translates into CASNVGGSLTDTQYF.

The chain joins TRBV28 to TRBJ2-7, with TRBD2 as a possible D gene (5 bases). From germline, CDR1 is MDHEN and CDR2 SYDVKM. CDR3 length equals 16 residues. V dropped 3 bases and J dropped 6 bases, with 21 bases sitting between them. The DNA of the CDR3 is TGTGCCAGCAGTTTTCTATCTTGGGGTGATGAGGGCGAGCAGTACTTC. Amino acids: CASSFLSWGDEGEQYF.

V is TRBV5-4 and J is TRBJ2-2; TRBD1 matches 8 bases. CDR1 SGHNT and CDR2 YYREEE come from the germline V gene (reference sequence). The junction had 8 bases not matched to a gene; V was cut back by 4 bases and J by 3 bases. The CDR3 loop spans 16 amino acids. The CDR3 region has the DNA TGTGCCAGCAGCCCGGTGACAGGGGCGGACACCGGGGAGCTGTTTTTT. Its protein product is CASSPVTGADTGELFF.

CDR3 bases: TGCGCCAGCAGCCCATCGAACCCTAGCGGAGTCTACGAGCAGTACTTC. It specifies CASSPSNPSGVYEQYF. V is TRBV4-3 and J is TRBJ2-7, with TRBD2 matching over 7 bases. After removal of 4 bases from V and 3 bases from J, the junction contained 12 bases not matched to a gene. Germline V CDR1 and CDR2: LGHNA, YSLEER. The CDR3 loop spans 16 amino acids.

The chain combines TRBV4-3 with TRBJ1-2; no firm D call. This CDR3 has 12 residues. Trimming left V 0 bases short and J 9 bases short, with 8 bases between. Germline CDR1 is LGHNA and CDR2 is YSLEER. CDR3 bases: TGCGCCAGCAGCCAAGATCACAGTAGCTACACCTTC. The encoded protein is CASSQDHSSYTF.

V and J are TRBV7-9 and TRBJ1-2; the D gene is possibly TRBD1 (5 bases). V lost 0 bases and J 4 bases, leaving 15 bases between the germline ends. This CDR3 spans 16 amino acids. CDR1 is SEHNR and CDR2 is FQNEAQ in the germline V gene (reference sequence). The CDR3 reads CASSLASGGGGYGYTF. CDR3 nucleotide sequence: TGTGCCAGCAGCTTAGCTTCGGGGGGAGGAGGCTATGGCTACACCTTC.

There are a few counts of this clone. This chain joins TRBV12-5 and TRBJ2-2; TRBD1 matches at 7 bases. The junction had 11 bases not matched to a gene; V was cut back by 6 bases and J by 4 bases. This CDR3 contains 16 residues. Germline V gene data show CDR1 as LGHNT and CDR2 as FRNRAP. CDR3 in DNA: TGTGCTAGTGGCTTCAATCGACAGGGAGTCACCGGGGAGCTGTTTTTT. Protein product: CASGFNRQGVTGELFF.

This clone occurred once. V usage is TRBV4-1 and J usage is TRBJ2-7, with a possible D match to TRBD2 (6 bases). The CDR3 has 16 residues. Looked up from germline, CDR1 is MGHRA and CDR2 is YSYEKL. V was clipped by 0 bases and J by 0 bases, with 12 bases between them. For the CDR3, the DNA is TGCGCCAGCAGCCAAGATAGTTCCGGGGGCTCCTACGAGCAGTACTTC. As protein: CASSQDSSGGSYEQYF.

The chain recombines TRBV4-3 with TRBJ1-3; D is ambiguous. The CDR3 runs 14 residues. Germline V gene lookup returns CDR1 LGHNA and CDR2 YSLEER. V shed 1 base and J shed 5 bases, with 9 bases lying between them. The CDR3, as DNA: TGCGCCAGCAGCCAAGTCCCAGGCAGAAACACCATATATTTT. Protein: CASSQVPGRNTIYF.

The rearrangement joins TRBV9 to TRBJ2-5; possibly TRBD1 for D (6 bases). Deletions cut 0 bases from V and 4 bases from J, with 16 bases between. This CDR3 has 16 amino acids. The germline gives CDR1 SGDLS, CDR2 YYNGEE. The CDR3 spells CASSVGGQSSGETQYF. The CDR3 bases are TGTGCCAGCAGCGTAGGAGGACAGAGCAGTGGAGAGACCCAGTACTTC. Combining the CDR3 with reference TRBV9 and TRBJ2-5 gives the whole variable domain DSGVTQTPKHLITATGQRVTLRCSPRSGDLSVYWYQQSLDQGLQFLIQYYNGEERAKGNILERFSAQQFPDLHSELNLSSLELGDSALYFCASSVGGQSSGETQYFGPGTRLLVL.

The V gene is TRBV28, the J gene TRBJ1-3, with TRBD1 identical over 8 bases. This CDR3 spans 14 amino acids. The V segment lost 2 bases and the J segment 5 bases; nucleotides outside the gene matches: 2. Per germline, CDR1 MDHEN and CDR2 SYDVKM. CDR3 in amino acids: CASSLQGARNTIYF. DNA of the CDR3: TGTGCCAGCAGTTTACAGGGGGCGAGAAACACCATATATTTT.

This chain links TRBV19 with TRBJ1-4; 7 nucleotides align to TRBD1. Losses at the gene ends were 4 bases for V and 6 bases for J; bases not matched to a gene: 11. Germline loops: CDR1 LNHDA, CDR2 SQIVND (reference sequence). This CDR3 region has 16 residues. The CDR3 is CASSSLGGGTDEKLFF. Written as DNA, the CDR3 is TGTGCCAGTAGTAGCCTTGGAGGGGGCACTGATGAAAAACTGTTTTTT.

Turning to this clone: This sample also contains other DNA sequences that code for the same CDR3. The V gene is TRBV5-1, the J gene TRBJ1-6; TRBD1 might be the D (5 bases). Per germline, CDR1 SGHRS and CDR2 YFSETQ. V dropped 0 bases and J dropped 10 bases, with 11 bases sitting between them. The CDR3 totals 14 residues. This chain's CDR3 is CASSLGGAGSPLHF. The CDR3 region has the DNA TGCGCCAGCAGCTTGGGTGGGGCCGGCTCACCCCTCCACTTT.

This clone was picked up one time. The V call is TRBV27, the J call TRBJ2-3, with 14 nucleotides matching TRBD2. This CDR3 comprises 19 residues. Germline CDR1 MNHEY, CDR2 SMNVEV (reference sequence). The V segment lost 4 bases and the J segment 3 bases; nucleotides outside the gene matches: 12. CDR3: CASSSRLAGGQMVTDTQYF. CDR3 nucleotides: TGTGCCAGCAGTTCGCGACTAGCGGGGGGGCAAATGGTGACAGATACGCAGTATTTT.

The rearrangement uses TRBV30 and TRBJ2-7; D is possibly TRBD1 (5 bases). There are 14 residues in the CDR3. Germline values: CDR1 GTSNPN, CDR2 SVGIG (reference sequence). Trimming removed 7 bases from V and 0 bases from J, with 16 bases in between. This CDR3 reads CAFAADSFSYEQYF. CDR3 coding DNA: TGTGCCTTTGCCGCTGACAGTTTCTCCTACGAGCAGTACTTC.

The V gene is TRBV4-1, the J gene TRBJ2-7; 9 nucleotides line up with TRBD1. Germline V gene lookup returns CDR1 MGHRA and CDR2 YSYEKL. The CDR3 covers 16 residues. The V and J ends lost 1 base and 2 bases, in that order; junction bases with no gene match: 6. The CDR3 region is CASSQVTGTGPYEQYF. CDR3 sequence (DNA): TGCGCCAGCAGCCAAGTGACCGGGACAGGGCCCTACGAGCAGTACTTC.

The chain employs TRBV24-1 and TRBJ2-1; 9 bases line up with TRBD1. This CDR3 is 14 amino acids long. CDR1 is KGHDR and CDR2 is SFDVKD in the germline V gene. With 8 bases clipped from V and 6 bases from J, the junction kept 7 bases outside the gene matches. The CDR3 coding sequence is TGTGCCACCAATCCGGGACAGGGCCCCAATGAGCAGTTCTTC. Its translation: CATNPGQGPNEQFF.

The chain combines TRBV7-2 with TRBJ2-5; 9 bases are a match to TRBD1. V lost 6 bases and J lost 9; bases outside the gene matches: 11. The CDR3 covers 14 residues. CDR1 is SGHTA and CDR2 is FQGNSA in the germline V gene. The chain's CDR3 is CASRRTGEGRAQYF. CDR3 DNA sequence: TGTGCCAGCAGACGGACAGGGGAGGGAAGGGCCCAGTACTTC.

CDR3 coding DNA: TGCAGCGTTGGAATAGCGGGTGAGCAGTTCTTC. Encoded protein: CSVGIAGEQFF. The genes are TRBV29-1 and TRBJ2-1, with 7 bases fitting TRBD2. The ends lost 4 bases at V and 9 bases at J; junction bases unmatched: 3. This CDR3 spans 11 amino acids. Germline assignment: CDR1 SQVTM and CDR2 ANQGSEA.

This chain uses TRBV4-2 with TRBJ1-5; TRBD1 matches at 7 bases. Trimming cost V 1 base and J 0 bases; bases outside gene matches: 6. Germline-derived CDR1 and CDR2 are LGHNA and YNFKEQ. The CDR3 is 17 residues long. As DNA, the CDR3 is TGTGCCAGCAGCCAAGTGACAGGGAGCTATAGCAATCAGCCCCAGCATTTT. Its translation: CASSQVTGSYSNQPQHF.

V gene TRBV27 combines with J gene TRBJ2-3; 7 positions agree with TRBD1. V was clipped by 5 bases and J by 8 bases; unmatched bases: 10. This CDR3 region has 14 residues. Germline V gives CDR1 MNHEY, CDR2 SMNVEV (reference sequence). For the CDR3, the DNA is TGTGCCAGCAGTCCCTGGGGAGCAGGGGGTACGCAGTATTTT. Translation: CASSPWGAGGTQYF.

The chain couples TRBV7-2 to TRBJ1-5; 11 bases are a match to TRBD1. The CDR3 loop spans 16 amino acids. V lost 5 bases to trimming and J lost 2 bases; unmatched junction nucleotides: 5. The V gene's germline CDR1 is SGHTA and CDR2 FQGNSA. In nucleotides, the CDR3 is TGTGCCAGCAGCCGGACAGGGGGCGGGGGCAATCAGCCCCAGCATTTT. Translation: CASSRTGGGGNQPQHF.

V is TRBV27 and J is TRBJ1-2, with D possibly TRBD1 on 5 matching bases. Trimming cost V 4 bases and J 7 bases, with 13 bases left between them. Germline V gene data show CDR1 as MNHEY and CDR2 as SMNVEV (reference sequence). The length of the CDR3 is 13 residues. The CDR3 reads CASSSWTGGGYTF. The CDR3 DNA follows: TGTGCCAGCAGTTCATGGACCGGGGGTGGCTACACCTTC.